Listed here is a single T cell receptor (beta chain). Its recognized antigen is unknown. A read error may produce the germline difference seen at one junction end. Expansion of CD8+CD57+ cells had been shown by flow cytometry in the patients chosen for sequencing. Every patient had a diagnosis of severe acquired aplastic anemia based on International Study of Aplastic Anemia and Agranulocytosis and Camitta criteria. At the time blood was sampled, none of the patients had received any therapy. In this study, sorted CD4+ and CD8+ T cells from the blood of healthy subjects and of severe aplastic anemia patients had their TCR repertoires deep-sequenced. Patients were enrolled under clinicaltrials.gov protocols 00001620, 01623167, 00001397, 00071045, 00081523 and 00961064 in the USA. Ficoll-Paque density gradient centrifugation was used to isolate peripheral blood mononuclear cells. Before DNA extraction, CD4+ and CD8+ T cells were sorted with FACS or magnetic beads.

The sample originates from a study of CD8+CD57+ T cells in acquired aplastic anemia (dated by TCRdb to 2017 to 2018). Study-level background: On average, sorted CD4+ and CD8+ cells yielded around 3.5 ug of extracted DNA, with a range of roughly 0.18 to 30 ug. A CD8+CD57+ expansion meant a frequency higher than the mean frequency seen in healthy subjects.

The CDR3 goes from the cysteine to the phenylalanine over 13 residues. The DNA shown is the 39-base CDR3, in frame from base 1. Sequences LNHNV (CDR1) and YYDKDF (CDR2) are obtained from the germline V gene (reference sequence). Genomic DNA served as template for TCR beta VDJ combination and CDR3 sequence profiling. TCR repertoire sequencing was run on an Illumina HiSeq 2000. The study's processing was this. TRBV/TRBJ rearrangement plots, CDR3 size and DJ length profiles, and Simpson's diversity index were used to evaluate the repertoires. Whichever DNA sequence was most abundant in the deep sequencing data was defined as the immunodominant clone. CDR3 amino acid sequences were checked for sharing between subjects and were compared against published repertoires and the VDJdb database. In-frame beta chains were kept once TCRdb had trimmed the public reads at Q25 with fastp and called clones with MiXCR. Each entry is one CDR3 protein sequence, shown with its most common DNA and genes. The V and J calls were determined by TCRdb, not by the authors. For this sample the table gives about 260,000 distinct CDR3 sequences, of which 82% were detected only once. Approximately 40% of the sample belongs to the ten largest clones.

On the study overall, not on this receptor specifically: Although 25 to 30 CD8+ CDR3 sequences were shared by patients and controls, these sequences appeared highly expressed in patients and within the immunodominant clones of patients. No significant difference in CD8+ Simpson's diversity was found between patients and healthy controls (P=0.060).

The rearranged chain carries TRBV15 and TRBJ2-3, with the D gene possibly TRBD1 or TRBD2, each one fitting 6 bases. Source material: sorted CD4+, CD8+, or CD8+CD57+ T cells (not recorded which) from PBMCs. The sequence came from a human donor with aplastic anemia. The CDR3 is CATSGGGTDTEYF. The DNA sequence is given as TGTGCCACCAGCGGAGGGGGGACGGATACGGAGTATTTT.